The T cell receptor beta chain described here comes from a study of cytomegalovirus exposure and HLA in healthy donors listed by TCRdb under 2017. Regarding the research as a whole: According to an earlier analysis of around 600 of the donors, about 179 million T cells yielded roughly 110 million unique TCR beta sequences and approximately 280 Gb of sequence data. An early release that covered roughly 600 HLA-typed donors contained approximately 300 gigabases of sequencing data and tens of millions of unique TCR sequences. Of the 300 to 500 genotyped donors, 65% to 90% were placed in the genetic ancestry cluster associated with self-reported Caucasian donors. The study aimed to test whether signatures of past pathogen exposure could be identified by cataloging public T cell receptors. The study profiled the T cell repertoires of under 850 subjects by immunosequencing and related them to cytomegalovirus serostatus. In addition to the first cohort of 666 subjects, a separate validation cohort of 120 different subjects was used. To predict cytomegalovirus infection status, the study brought together high-throughput TCR immunosequencing, statistical association of individual TCRs with disease status, and machine learning. To study patterns of TCR occurrence, a later analysis re-analyzed previously published TCR beta repertoires from around 700 donors and added high-resolution HLA genotyping. In the later analysis, no new phenotypic data were used to find candidate immune exposures; instead, reliance was placed on TCR beta sequences and their occurrence across donors. To decide whether each TCR beta V gene segment behaved as functional or pseudogenic, an earlier analysis of approximately 590 of the donors relied on high-throughput TCR beta sequencing. Donor age, sex, ethnicity and CMV serostatus were compiled alongside the repertoire data. In a later genetic analysis, genome-wide SNP genotypes for about three fifths of the roughly 670 donors were used, and that subset was treated as a discovery cohort. Every repertoire in the discovery cohort had been generated on one and the same sequencing platform. HLA typing included class I and class II loci at four-digit resolution. The number of donors typed differed by locus, with about 629-630 for A, B, C, DRB1 and DQB1, around 500 for DQA1, about 610 for DPA1, and around 450 for DPB1. Roughly five DR-DQ haplotypes were handled as single units for association and clustering because linkage in the cohort was strong. On average, about 240,000 unique TCR beta nucleotide sequences were sequenced per donor among 398 genotyped donors of the cohort, with roughly 19% of those sequences being non-productive.

A word on this clone: Its antigen is still unknown. Within one base of it there is no much larger clone, and no base qualities were kept.

The library came from the immunoSEQ multiplex PCR assay. A mixture of 60 forward primers for TCR Vbeta segments and 13 reverse primers for TCR Jbeta segments was used in the multiplex PCR. Amplification of the CDR3 region of rearranged TCR beta genes was performed with a multiplex PCR assay on genomic DNA. Amplified TCR beta libraries were sequenced as 87-base-pair reads on the Illumina HiSeq System. As for how the authors treated the data: Across the 500 to 750 repertoires, a later analysis counted 75 million to 90 million unique TCR beta chains, 9 million to 14 million of which were shared by at least two donors. To remove PCR and sequencing errors, raw reads were error-corrected and collapsed into unique sequences using a nearest-neighbor algorithm that merged closely related sequences. Alignment of CDR3 sequences to IMGT reference sequences was used to assign V, D and J gene segments. For a sequence to be retained, a match of at least six nucleotides to both a V gene segment and a J gene segment was required. A rearrangement counted as productive if the CDR3 had no stop codons and remained in frame with V and J, and every other rearrangement counted as non-productive. CDR3 was defined according to IMGT convention as the region running from the second conserved V-encoded cysteine to the conserved J-encoded phenylalanine. In an earlier analysis of approximately 590 of the donors, sequences lacking an unambiguous match to a single V gene segment were excluded. An earlier analysis of approximately 590 of the donors classified V segments as functional when productive rearrangements were above 56.7% and as segregating when the standard deviation between donors was above 5%. A statistical classification framework was built for diagnosing cytomegalovirus status from the catalog of TCR beta chain sequences. In a later analysis, V and J genes were assigned by comparing TCR nucleotide sequences against IMGT/GENE-DB human TR gene sequences. In a later analysis, CDR3 sequences and most-parsimonious VDJ recombination scenarios were assigned using the TCRdist pipeline. A later analysis defined each TCR beta chain by its CDR3 amino acid sequence plus V-gene family, and excluded reads lacking a unique V-gene family. To address suspected cross-contamination and a sequencing artifact, a later analysis removed 550 to 750 highly shared, low-generation-probability nucleotide sequences. A later analysis calculated a clonal expansion index for each public chain from normalized within-repertoire ranks of inferred template counts. In a later analysis, generation probabilities were computed using a VDJ recombination model fitted to out-of-frame rearrangements, and the results were checked against IGoR. In a later analysis, hypergeometric tests were used to score TCR-TCR, TCR-HLA and TCR-CMV co-occurrence, with a repertoire-size bias correction applied to TCR pairs. A later analysis estimated false discovery rates by permuting HLA or CMV assignments 20 times. In a later analysis, co-occurring TCRs were grouped with DBSCAN, and TCRdist sequence similarity was added when clustering was performed within HLA-allele-positive subsets. Repertoires with fewer than 30,000 or more than 120,000 public chains were left out of co-occurrence clustering, as were about 5 repertoires with anomalous nucleotide sharing. In TCRdb, the immuneACCESS table is reduced to in-frame sequences with V and J assigned. These tables do not hold every clone; where another copy was compared, an unresolved V gene accounts for under half, and the others remain unexplained. V and J calls and clone size are those listed in that table; D and trimming were worked out from the DNA. Present in this sample are about 140,000 clones, less than 85% of which were seen just once. Of the sample, almost 7% is held by the ten largest clones.

Study-level results and caveats: In a later analysis, several top co-occurrence clusters were reported to appear linked to parvovirus B19, influenza, CMV and Epstein-Barr virus. An earlier analysis of around 540 of the donors showed that most TCR beta V segments appeared in productive rearrangements either about 87% or about 30% of the time, which broadly matched IMGT annotations. In a later analysis, the rate of TCR association differed among HLA loci, with DRB1 alleles having the most associated TCRs and HLA-C alleles having the fewest. It was suggested by the authors that the approach could potentially be generalized to other disease states and immunological phenotypes. Because counts were too low, approximately 15 rarely observed V segments, including chromosome 9 orphons, were excluded from the earlier analysis of under 650 of the donors. Strong co-occurrence of HLA alleles, especially DR and DQ, made assigning TCR associations to individual alleles difficult. The only immune exposure information available for the cohort was CMV serostatus. A cluster of highly shared sequence variants was judged likely to represent a technical artifact of the sequencing pipeline. Only TCR beta chains were sequenced in this cohort, and the absence of alpha or paired-chain data limited detectable features. In a later genetic analysis, a missense DCLRE1C variant was associated with V-gene and J-gene trimming of TCR beta chains, and the association was replicated in an independent cohort. A total of around 150 TCR beta chains were listed by the study as associated with cytomegalovirus. While some public TCRs were present in many individuals, most TCR sequences turned up only very rarely across donors. Sequencing depth was assumed to be roughly uniform across donors in the presence/absence analyses, though that assumption may not hold. At a false discovery rate of 0.05, a later analysis linked approximately 18,000 TCR beta sequences to specific HLA alleles. Linkage disequilibrium might explain the correlated functional status among segregating V segments, but an unknown experimental factor could not be ruled out. Compared with equally common non-associated chains, HLA-associated TCR beta chains in a later analysis were more clonally expanded and had lower generation probabilities. Some IMGT-functional V segments, including TRBV6-2 and TRBV6-3, could not be distinguished by the 87-base-pair reads and were therefore excluded. Because HLA typing was unavailable for some donors at each locus, only the typed subset was used in association tests. A further reported finding was that TCR beta sequences accurately predicted the HLA-A and HLA-B alleles for most subjects in the first cohort. Cytomegalovirus status was reported to be diagnosed by the classifier with high specificity and sensitivity in both the original and validation cohorts. According to a later analysis, most CMV-associated TCR beta chains appeared to be HLA-restricted, and the HLA associations seemed to be driven largely by CMV exposure. According to a later genetic analysis, donors in an Asian-associated ancestry cluster had fewer N-insertions in productive TCRs than the approximately 700-donor mean. A few of the identified cytomegalovirus-associated TCR beta chains were confirmed in vitro to be specific for cytomegalovirus antigens.

The cohort comprised 666 healthy bone marrow donors. Cohort members were all nominally healthy when sampled, although unrecorded immune exposures were likely present. The donor tested CMV seropositive and was one of the 289 seropositive cohort members. Every donor gave a peripheral blood sample, and the peripheral blood mononuclear cells from that sample were used for TCR beta sequencing. The Qiagen DNeasy Blood Extraction Kit was used to extract genomic DNA from the blood cell samples. The germline V gene (reference sequence) sets CDR1 to SGHNT and CDR2 to YYREEE. For this chain, trimming is 4 bases at the V end and 5 bases at the J end, and the number of junction bases without a gene match is 14. The cysteine opens and the phenylalanine closes a CDR3 of 17 amino acids. Kept here is only the CDR3 DNA, which spans 51 bases and is read in frame from base 1.

The chain was built from TRBV5-4 and TRBJ1-2, with 10 bases matching TRBD1. The material sequenced was PBMCs. This clonotype was sampled from a man aged 40-55 years in good health and CMV-seropositive. The DNA sequence is TGTGCCAGCAGCAGTTTGACAGGGGGCTTGAGTAAATATGGCTACACCTTC. This encodes CASSSLTGGLSKYGYTF.